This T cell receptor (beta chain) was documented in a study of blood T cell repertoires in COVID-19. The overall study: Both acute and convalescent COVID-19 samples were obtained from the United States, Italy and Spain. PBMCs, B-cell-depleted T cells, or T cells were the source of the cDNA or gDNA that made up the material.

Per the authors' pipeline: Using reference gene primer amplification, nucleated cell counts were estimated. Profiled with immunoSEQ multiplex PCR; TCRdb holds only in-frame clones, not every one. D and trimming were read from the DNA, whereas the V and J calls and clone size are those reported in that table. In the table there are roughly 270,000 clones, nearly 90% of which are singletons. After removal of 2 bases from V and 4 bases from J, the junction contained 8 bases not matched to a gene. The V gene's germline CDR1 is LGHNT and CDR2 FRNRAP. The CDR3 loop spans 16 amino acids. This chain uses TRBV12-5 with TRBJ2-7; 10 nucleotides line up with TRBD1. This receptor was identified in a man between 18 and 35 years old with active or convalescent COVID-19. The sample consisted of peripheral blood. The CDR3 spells CASGLITGTGDYEQYF. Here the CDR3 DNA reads TGTGCTAGTGGTTTGATAACCGGGACAGGGGATTACGAGCAGTACTTC.